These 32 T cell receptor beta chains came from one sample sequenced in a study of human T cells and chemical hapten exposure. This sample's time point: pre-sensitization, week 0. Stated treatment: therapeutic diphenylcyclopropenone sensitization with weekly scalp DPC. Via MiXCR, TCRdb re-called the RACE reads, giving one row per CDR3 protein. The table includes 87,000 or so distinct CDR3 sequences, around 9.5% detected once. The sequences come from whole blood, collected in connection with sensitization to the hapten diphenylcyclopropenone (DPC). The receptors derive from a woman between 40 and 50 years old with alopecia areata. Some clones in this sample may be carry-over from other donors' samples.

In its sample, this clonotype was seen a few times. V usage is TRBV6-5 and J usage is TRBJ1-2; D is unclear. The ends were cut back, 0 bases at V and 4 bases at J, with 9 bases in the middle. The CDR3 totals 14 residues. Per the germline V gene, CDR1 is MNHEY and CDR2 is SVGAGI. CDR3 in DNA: TGTGCCAGCAGTTACTCGAACAGCTTCTATGGCTACACCTTC. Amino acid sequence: CASSYSNSFYGYTF.

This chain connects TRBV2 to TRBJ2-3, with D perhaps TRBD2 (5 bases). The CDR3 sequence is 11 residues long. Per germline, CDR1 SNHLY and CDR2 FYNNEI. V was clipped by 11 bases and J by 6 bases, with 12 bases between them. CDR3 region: CASLRGDTQYF. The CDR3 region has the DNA TGTGCCTCCCTAAGAGGGGATACGCAGTATTTT.

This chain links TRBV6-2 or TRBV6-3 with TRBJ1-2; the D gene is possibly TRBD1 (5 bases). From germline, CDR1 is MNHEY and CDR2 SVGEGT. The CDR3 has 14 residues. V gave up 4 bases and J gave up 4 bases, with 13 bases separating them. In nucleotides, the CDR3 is TGTGCCAGCAGTTTCCAGACAGATGGCTATGGCTACACCTTC. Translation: CASSFQTDGYGYTF.

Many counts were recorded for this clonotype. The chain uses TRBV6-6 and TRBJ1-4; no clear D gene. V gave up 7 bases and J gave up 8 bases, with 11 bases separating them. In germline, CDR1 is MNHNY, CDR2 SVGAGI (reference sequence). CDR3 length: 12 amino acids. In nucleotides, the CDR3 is TGTGCCAGCAATCCGTCCGGAGAAAAACTGTTTTTT. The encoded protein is CASNPSGEKLFF.

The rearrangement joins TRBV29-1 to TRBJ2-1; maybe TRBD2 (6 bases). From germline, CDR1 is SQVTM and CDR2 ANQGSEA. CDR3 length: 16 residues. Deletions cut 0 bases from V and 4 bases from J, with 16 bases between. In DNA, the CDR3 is TGCAGCGTTGAAGATTTTGAGCGGGCCCATTACAATGAGCAGTTCTTC. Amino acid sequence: CSVEDFERAHYNEQFF.

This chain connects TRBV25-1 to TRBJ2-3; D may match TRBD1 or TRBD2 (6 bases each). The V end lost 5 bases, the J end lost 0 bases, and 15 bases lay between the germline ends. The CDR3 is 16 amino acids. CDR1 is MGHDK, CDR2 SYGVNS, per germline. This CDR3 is CASSPGGVYSTDTQYF. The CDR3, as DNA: TGTGCCAGCAGTCCCGGGGGCGTCTATAGCACAGATACGCAGTATTTT. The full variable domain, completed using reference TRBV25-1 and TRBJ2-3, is EADIYQTPRYLVIGTGKKITLECSQTMGHDKMYWYQQDPGMELHLIHYSYGVNSTEKGDLSSESTVSRIRTEHFPLTLESARPSHTSQYLCASSPGGVYSTDTQYFGPGTRLTVL.

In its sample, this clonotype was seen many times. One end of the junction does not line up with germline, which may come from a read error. CDR3 in DNA: TGTGCCGGCAGCCCGAGGGGGGGATACCAAGAGACCCAGTACTTC. It specifies CAGSPRGGYQETQYF. This chain joins TRBV9 and TRBJ2-5; weak D call: TRBD2 (7 bases). Per germline, CDR1 SGDLS and CDR2 YYNGEE. The CDR3 consists of 15 residues.

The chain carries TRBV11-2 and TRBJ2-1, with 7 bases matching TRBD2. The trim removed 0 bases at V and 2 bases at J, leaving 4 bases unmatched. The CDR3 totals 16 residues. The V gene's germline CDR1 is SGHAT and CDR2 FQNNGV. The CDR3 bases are TGTGCCAGCAGCTTAGAGTTAGCGGGTGCCTACAATGAGCAGTTCTTC. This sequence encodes CASSLELAGAYNEQFF.

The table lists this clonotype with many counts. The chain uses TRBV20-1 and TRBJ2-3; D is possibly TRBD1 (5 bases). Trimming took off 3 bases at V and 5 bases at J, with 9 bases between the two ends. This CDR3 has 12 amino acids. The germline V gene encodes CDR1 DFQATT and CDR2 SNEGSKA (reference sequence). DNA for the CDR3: TGCAGTGCTAGCAGGGCGGAAGATACGCAGTATTTT. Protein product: CSASRAEDTQYF.

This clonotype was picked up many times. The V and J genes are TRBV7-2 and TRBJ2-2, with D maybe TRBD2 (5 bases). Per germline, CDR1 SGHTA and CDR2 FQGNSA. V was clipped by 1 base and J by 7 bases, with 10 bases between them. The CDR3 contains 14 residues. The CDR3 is CASSLGGLVGELFF. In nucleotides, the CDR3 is TGTGCCAGCAGCTTAGGAGGGTTGGTCGGGGAGCTGTTTTTT.

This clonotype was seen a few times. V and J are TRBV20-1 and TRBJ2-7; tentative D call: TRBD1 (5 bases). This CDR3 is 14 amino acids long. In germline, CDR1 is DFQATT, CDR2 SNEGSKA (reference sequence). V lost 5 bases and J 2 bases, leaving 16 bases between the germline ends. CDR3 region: CSAPTPDSPYEQYF. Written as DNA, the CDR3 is TGCAGTGCTCCCACTCCCGACAGTCCCTACGAGCAGTACTTC.

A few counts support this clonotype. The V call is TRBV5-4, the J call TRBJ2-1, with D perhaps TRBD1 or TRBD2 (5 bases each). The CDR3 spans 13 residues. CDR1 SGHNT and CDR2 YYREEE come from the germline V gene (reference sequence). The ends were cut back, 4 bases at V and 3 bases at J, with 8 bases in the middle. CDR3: CASSRGIYNEQFF. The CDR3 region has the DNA TGTGCCAGCAGCCGGGGCATCTACAATGAGCAGTTCTTC.

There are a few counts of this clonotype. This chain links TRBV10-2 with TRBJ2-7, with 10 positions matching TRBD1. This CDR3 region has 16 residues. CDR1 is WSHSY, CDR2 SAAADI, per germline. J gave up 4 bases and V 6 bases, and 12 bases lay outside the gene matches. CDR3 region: CASRPIPGTGAYEQYF. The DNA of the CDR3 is TGCGCCAGCAGACCGATTCCCGGGACAGGGGCTTACGAGCAGTACTTC.

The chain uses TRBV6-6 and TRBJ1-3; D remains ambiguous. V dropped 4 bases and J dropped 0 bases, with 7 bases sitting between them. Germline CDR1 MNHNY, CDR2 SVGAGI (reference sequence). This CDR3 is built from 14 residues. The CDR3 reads CASSSVLSGNTIYF. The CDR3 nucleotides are TGTGCCAGCAGTTCGGTCCTCTCTGGAAACACCATATATTTT.

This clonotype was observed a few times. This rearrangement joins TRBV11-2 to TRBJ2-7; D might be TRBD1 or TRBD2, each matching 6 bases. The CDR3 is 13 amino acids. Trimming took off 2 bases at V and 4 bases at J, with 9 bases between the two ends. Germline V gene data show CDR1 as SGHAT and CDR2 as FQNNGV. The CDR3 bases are TGTGCCAGCAGCTTAAGGGGGACTTACGAGCAGTACTTC. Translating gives CASSLRGTYEQYF.

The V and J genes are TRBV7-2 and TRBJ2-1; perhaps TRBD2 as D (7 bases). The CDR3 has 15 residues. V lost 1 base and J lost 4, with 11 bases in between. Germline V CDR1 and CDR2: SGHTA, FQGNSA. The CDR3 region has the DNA TGTGCCAGCAGCTTAGGAGGGGGGGTATACAATGAGCAGTTCTTC. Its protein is CASSLGGGVYNEQFF. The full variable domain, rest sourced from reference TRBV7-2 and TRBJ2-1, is GAGVSQSPSNKVTEKGKDVELRCDPISGHTALYWYRQSLGQGLEFLIYFQGNSAPDKSGLPSDRFSAERTGGSVSTLTIQRTQQEDSAVYLCASSLGGGVYNEQFFGPGTRLTVL.

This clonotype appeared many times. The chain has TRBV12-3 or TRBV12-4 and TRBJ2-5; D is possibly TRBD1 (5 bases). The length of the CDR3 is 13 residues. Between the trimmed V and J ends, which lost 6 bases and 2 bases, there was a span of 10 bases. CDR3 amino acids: CASSSQGQETQYF. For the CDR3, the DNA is TGTGCCAGCAGCTCCCAGGGTCAAGAGACCCAGTACTTC.

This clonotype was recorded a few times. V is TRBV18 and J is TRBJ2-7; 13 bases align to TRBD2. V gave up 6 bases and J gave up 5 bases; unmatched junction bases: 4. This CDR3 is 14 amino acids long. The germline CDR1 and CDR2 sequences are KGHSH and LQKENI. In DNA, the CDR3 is TGTGCCAGCTCCCCCGGGACTAGCGGGGACGAGCAGTACTTC. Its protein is CASSPGTSGDEQYF. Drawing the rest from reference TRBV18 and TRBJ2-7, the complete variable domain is NAGVMQNPRHLVRRRGQEARLRCSPMKGHSHVYWYRQLPEEGLKFMVYLQKENIIDESGMPKERFSAEFPKEGPSILRIQQVVRGDSAAYFCASSPGTSGDEQYFGPGTRLTVT.

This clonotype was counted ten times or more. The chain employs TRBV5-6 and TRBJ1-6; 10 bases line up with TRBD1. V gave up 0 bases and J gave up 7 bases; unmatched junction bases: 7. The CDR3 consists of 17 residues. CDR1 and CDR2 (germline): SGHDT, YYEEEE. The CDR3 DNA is TGTGCCAGCAGCTTGGTCCCGACAGGGGGCTCGAATTCACCCCTCCACTTT. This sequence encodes CASSLVPTGGSNSPLHF. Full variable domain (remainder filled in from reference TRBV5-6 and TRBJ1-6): DAGVTQSPTHLIKTRGQQVTLRCSPKSGHDTVSWYQQALGQGPQFIFQYYEEEERQRGNFPDRFSGHQFPNYSSELNVNALLLGDSALYLCASSLVPTGGSNSPLHFGNGTRLTVT.

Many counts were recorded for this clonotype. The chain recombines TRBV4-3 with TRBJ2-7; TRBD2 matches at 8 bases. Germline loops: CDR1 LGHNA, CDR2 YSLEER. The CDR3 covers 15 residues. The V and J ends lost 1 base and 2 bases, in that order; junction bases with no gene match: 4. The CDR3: CASSQASGSTYEQYF. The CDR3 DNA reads TGCGCCAGCAGCCAAGCTAGCGGGTCTACCTACGAGCAGTACTTC.

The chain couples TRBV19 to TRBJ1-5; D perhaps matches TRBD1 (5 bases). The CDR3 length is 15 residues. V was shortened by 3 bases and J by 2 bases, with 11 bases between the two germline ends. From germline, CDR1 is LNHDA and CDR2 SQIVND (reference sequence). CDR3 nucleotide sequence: TGTGCCAGTAGTATGGACACCTTTGGCAATCAGCCCCAGCATTTT. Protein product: CASSMDTFGNQPQHF.

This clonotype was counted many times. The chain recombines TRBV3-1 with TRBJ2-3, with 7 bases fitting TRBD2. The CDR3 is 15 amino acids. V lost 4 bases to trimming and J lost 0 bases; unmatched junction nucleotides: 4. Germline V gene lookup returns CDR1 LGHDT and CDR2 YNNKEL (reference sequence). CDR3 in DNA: TGTGCCAGCAGCCCTAGCGGAGGGAGCACAGATACGCAGTATTTT. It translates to CASSPSGGSTDTQYF.

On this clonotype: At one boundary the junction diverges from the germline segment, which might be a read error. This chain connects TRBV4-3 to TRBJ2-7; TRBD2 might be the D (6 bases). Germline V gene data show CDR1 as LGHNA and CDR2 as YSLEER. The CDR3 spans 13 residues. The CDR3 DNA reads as TGCGCCAGCATCCAACTAGCTGACTACGAGCAGTACTTC. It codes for CASIQLADYEQYF.

CDR3 DNA: TGCAGCGTTGAGAGGAGCATGGACACTGAAGCTTTCTTT. Residues: CSVERSMDTEAFF. This sequence joins TRBV29-1 and TRBJ1-1; D not resolved. CDR3 length: 13 residues. Trimming stripped 3 bases from V and 3 bases from J, with 11 bases between. Per germline, CDR1 SQVTM and CDR2 ANQGSEA. Supplemented by reference TRBV29-1 and TRBJ1-1, the full variable domain reads SAVISQKPSRDICQRGTSLTIQCQVDSQVTMMFWYRQQPGQSLTLIATANQGSEATYESGFVIDKFPISRPNLTFSTLTVSNMSPEDSSIYLCSVERSMDTEAFFGQGTRLTVV.

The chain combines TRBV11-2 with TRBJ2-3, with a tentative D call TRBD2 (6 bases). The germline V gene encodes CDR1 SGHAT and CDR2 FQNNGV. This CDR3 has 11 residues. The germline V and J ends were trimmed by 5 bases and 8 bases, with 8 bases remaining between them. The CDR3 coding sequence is TGTGCCAGCAGCCCGGGACTTACGCAGTATTTT. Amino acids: CASSPGLTQYF.

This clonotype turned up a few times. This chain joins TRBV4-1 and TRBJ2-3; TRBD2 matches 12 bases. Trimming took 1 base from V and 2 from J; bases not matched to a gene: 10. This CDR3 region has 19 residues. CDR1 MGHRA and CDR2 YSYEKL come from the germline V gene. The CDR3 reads CASSQVLAGGIISTDTQYF. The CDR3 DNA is TGCGCCAGCAGCCAAGTACTAGCGGGGGGCATCATTTCCACAGATACGCAGTATTTT.

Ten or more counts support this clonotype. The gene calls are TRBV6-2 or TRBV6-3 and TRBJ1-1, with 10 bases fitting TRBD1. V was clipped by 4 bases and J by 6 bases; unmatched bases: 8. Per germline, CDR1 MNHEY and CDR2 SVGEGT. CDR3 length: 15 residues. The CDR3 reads CASSSAGTGVPEAFF. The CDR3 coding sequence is TGTGCCAGCAGTTCGGCCGGGACAGGGGTCCCTGAAGCTTTCTTT.

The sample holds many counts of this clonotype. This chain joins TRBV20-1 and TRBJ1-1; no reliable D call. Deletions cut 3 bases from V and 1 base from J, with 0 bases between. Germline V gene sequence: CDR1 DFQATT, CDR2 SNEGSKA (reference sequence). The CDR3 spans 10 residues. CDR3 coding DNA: TGCAGTGCTAGGAACACTGAAGCTTTCTTT. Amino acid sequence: CSARNTEAFF.

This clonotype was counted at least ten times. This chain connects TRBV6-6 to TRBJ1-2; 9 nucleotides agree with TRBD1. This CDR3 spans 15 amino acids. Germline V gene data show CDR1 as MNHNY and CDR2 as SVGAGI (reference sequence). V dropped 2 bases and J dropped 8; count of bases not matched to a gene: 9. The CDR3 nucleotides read TGTGCCAGCAGTTACCCCTCGACAGGGGGGCAAGGCTACACCTTC. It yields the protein CASSYPSTGGQGYTF.

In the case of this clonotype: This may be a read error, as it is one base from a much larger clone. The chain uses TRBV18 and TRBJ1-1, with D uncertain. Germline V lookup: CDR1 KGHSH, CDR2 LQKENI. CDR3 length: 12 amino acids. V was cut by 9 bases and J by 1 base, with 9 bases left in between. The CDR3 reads CASTGENTEAFF. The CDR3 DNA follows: TGTGCCAGTACGGGAGAGAACACTGAAGCTTTCTTT.

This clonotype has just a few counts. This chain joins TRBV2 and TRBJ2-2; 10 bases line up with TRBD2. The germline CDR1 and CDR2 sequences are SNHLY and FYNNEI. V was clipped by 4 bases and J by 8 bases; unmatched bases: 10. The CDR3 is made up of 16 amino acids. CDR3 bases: TGTGCCAGCAGTGCTAGCGGGGGTCCGGGAAGAGGGGAGCTGTTTTTT. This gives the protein CASSASGGPGRGELFF.

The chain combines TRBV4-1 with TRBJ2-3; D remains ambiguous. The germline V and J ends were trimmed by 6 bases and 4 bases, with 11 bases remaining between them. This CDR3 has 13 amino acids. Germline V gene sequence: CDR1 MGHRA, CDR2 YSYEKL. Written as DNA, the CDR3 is TGCGCCAGCAGGCAGACGGTGTCAGATACGCAGTATTTT. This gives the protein CASRQTVSDTQYF.